This TCR beta chain was profiled in a study of shared clonotypes between healthy human individuals. Study results and caveats: Richness estimates generally favored naive over memory subsets. Investigators collected only blood, and repertoires in tissues likely differ.

Measured with immunoSEQ multiplex PCR; TCRdb has only the in-frame clones, and not every one. The top ten hold 0.3% to 0.45% of the sample, which has fewer than 1.8 million clones, about 98.5% seen once. Comment on this clone: Antigen: not known.

Donors were healthy HIV-negative adults without recent acute infections or vaccinations. This CDR3 region has 16 residues. Trimming took off 1 base at V and 0 bases at J, with 13 bases between the two ends. Germline V gene data show CDR1 as SGHDT and CDR2 as YYEEEE. The specimen sequenced was naive CD4+ T cells sorted from blood. As for subset: CD45RA+ positively selected. The chain links TRBV5-6 to TRBJ2-5; D is undetermined. The TCR was taken from a man aged 30 to 39 in good health. This chain's CDR3 is CASSLQRLINQETQYF. In DNA, the CDR3 is TGTGCCAGCAGCTTGCAAAGGCTAATCAACCAAGAGACCCAGTACTTC.